The 28 T cell receptor beta chains below all came from one sample that was sequenced in a study of cytomegalovirus exposure and HLA in healthy donors. The PCR made use of 60 Vbeta and 13 Jbeta primers. Data came from immunoSEQ multiplex PCR; TCRdb stores just in-frame clones and leaves some out. In the table there are a few hundred thousand clones, nearly 95% of which are singletons. The material sequenced was PBMCs. These receptors came from a girl aged 2 to 9 in good health and CMV-seronegative.

The CDR3 loop is CASSIYDRSNTEAFF. CDR3 sequence (DNA): TGTGCCAGTAGTATATATGACAGGTCGAACACTGAAGCTTTCTTT. The V gene is TRBV19, the J gene TRBJ1-1; D might be TRBD1 (6 bases). Germline CDR1 and CDR2: LNHDA and SQIVND (reference sequence). This CDR3 contains 15 residues. V gave up 2 bases and J gave up 1 base, with 11 bases separating them.

This chain joins TRBV5-1 and TRBJ2-1, with 7 bases identical to TRBD2. The CDR3 contains 15 residues. Germline-derived CDR1 and CDR2 are SGHRS and YFSETQ. V was pared by 3 bases and J by 4 bases, with 7 bases of the junction left unmatched. CDR3 residues: CASSSLAGYYNEQFF. CDR3 bases: TGCGCCAGCAGCTCCTTAGCGGGCTATTACAATGAGCAGTTCTTC.

The chain has TRBV11-2 and TRBJ2-1, with 8 bases aligning to TRBD2. Looked up from germline, CDR1 is SGHAT and CDR2 is FQNNGV. J lost 6 bases, V lost 4 bases, and 8 bases had no gene match. The CDR3 spans 15 residues. CDR3 protein: CASSSSGTRSNEQFF. CDR3 DNA sequence: TGTGCCAGCAGCTCGTCCGGGACTAGGAGCAATGAGCAGTTCTTC.

This chain connects TRBV12-5 to TRBJ1-1, with D unclear. Germline values: CDR1 LGHNT, CDR2 FRNRAP. Trimming shortened V by 8 bases and J by 4 bases, and 8 bases separated the two germline ends. The CDR3 is 11 amino acids. The CDR3: CASRGFTEAFF. The CDR3 DNA reads TGTGCTAGTCGAGGGTTCACTGAAGCTTTCTTT. Supplemented by reference TRBV12-5 and TRBJ1-1, the full variable domain reads DARVTQTPRHKVTEMGQEVTMRCQPILGHNTVFWYRQTMMQGLELLAYFRNRAPLDDSGMPKDRFSAEMPDATLATLKIQPSEPRDSAVYFCASRGFTEAFFGQGTRLTVV.

The J gene is TRBJ1-2, the V gene TRBV11-2, with 8 bases fitting TRBD1. The ends lost 5 bases at V and 5 bases at J; junction bases unmatched: 10. Germline-derived CDR1 and CDR2 are SGHAT and FQNNGV. The CDR3 loop spans 15 amino acids. As DNA, the CDR3 is TGTGCCAGCAGCCCCCGAATTGACAGGGGTTATGGCTACACCTTC. It is translated as CASSPRIDRGYGYTF.

The chain has TRBV7-6 and TRBJ2-3, with 7 bases lining up with TRBD2. V shed 1 base and J 4 bases; nucleotides not matched to a gene: 11. Per the germline V gene, CDR1 is SGHVS and CDR2 is FNYEAQ. CDR3 length: 17 amino acids. CDR3 DNA sequence: TGTGCCAGCAGCTTAGAGCGTGGGGGGGGTATCGCAGATACGCAGTATTTT. This codes for CASSLERGGGIADTQYF.

A single count supports this clone. The chain is built from TRBV11-1 and TRBJ2-5; the match to TRBD2 covers 9 bases. This CDR3 has 18 amino acids. Germline values: CDR1 SGHAT, CDR2 FQDESV (reference sequence). V shed 5 bases, J shed 0 bases, and the junction held 13 bases outside the gene matches. The CDR3 DNA reads TGTGCCAGCAGCCCTTATGGTAGCGGGGGATCGTACCAAGAGACCCAGTACTTC. This gives the protein CASSPYGSGGSYQETQYF.

The CDR3 spells CASRSQVAMNTEAFF. CDR3 nucleotides: TGTGCCAGTAGGTCACAGGTTGCCATGAACACTGAAGCTTTCTTT. The chain employs TRBV19 and TRBJ1-1, with a weak D call TRBD1 (5 bases). In germline, CDR1 is LNHDA, CDR2 SQIVND (reference sequence). The CDR3 is made up of 15 amino acids. V lost 6 bases, J lost 0 bases, and 14 bases lay in between.

J is TRBJ1-2 and V is TRBV30; D not resolved. Trimming pared 3 bases from V and 2 bases from J, leaving 7 bases between. Germline CDR1 and CDR2: GTSNPN and SVGIG (reference sequence). The CDR3 length is 12 residues. The CDR3 bases are TGTGCCTGGAGACGGAGGAACTATGGCTACACCTTC. Its protein is CAWRRRNYGYTF.

This sequence joins TRBV2 and TRBJ1-2; D remains unclear. The germline gives CDR1 SNHLY, CDR2 FYNNEI. Trimming took off 3 bases at V and 4 bases at J, with 9 bases between the two ends. The CDR3 covers 13 residues. The CDR3 DNA is TGTGCCAGCAGTGACAACTATTTCTATGGCTACACCTTC. Translation gives CASSDNYFYGYTF.

The V gene is TRBV19, the J gene TRBJ2-7; D gene uncertain. V lost 5 bases and J 1 base, leaving 9 bases between the germline ends. The CDR3 has 13 residues. Germline V gene lookup returns CDR1 LNHDA and CDR2 SQIVND (reference sequence). The DNA for the CDR3 is TGTGCCAGTAGTGGCAGTGAATCCTACGAGCAGTACTTC. Translation gives CASSGSESYEQYF.

The J gene is TRBJ1-1, the V gene TRBV6-1; tentative D call: TRBD1 (6 bases). The CDR3 sequence is 12 residues long. The germline V and J ends were trimmed by 9 bases and 6 bases, with 14 bases remaining between them. In germline, CDR1 is MNHNS, CDR2 SASEGT. For the CDR3, the DNA is TGTGCCAGTGGGACATACCTCGCTGAAGCTTTCTTT. Translation gives CASGTYLAEAFF.

This chain links TRBV15 with TRBJ1-1, with TRBD1 as a possible D gene (6 bases). Per the germline V gene, CDR1 is LNHNV and CDR2 is YYDKDF (reference sequence). The CDR3 runs to 15 residues. V was clipped by 0 bases and J by 6 bases, with 14 bases between them. In nucleotides, the CDR3 is TGTGCCACCAGCAGAGATTCCGGGGGGCTGGCTGAAGCTTTCTTT. This sequence encodes CATSRDSGGLAEAFF.

V gene TRBV29-1 combines with J gene TRBJ2-1, with TRBD1 matching over 8 bases. CDR3 length: 15 amino acids. Germline V gene data show CDR1 as SQVTM and CDR2 as ANQGSEA. Germline trimming cut 7 bases from V and 0 bases from J; bases unmatched to any gene: 8. CDR3 in amino acids: CSAGQVLSSYNEQFF. CDR3 in DNA: TGCAGCGCGGGACAGGTTCTAAGCTCCTACAATGAGCAGTTCTTC.

The CDR3 nucleotides read TGTGCCAGCAGCCGGTTCACGGGGGGGCAGGGAAACGAGCAGTTCTTC. Residues: CASSRFTGGQGNEQFF. The chain is built from TRBV7-9 and TRBJ2-1, with 8 bases aligning to TRBD2. The CDR3 runs to 16 residues. Germline trimming cut 5 bases from V and 10 bases from J; bases unmatched to any gene: 16. Germline V lookup: CDR1 SEHNR, CDR2 FQNEAQ (reference sequence).

Regarding this clone: One junction end does not reproduce the germline sequence, and a read error may be involved. The rearrangement uses TRBV7-9 and TRBJ2-1; 13 nucleotides match TRBD2. This CDR3 has 15 residues. Germline loops: CDR1 SEHNR, CDR2 FQNEAQ (reference sequence). CDR3 sequence: CSSSLLAGGLDEQFF. The CDR3 bases are TGTTCCAGCAGCTTACTAGCGGGGGGGTTGGATGAGCAGTTCTTC. The full variable domain, with the rest looked up from reference TRBV7-9 and TRBJ2-1, is DTGVSQNPRHKITKRGQNVTFRCDPISEHNRLYWYRQTLGQGPEFLTYFQNEAQLEKSRLLSDRFSAERPKGSFSTLEIQRTEQGDSAMYLCSSSLLAGGLDEQFFGPGTRLTVL.

This clone was recorded once. The chain combines TRBV28 with TRBJ2-5; 7 bases fit TRBD1. The CDR3 totals 16 residues. CDR1 MDHEN and CDR2 SYDVKM come from the germline V gene. V trimming: 3 bases; J trimming: 0 bases; junction bases outside the gene matches: 7. The CDR3 reads CASSFPVDRYQETQYF. CDR3 DNA: TGTGCCAGCAGTTTCCCCGTGGACAGGTACCAAGAGACCCAGTACTTC.

This clone showed up just once. The chain joins TRBV28 to TRBJ1-2; TRBD1 is a possible D gene (5 bases). The germline V gene has CDR1 MDHEN and CDR2 SYDVKM. With 3 bases removed from V and 8 bases from J, the gap between germline ends came to 16 bases. The CDR3 extends over 14 amino acids. CDR3 loop: CASSFGQGKGGYTF. DNA of the CDR3: TGTGCCAGCAGTTTTGGGCAGGGAAAGGGGGGCTACACCTTC.

The chain couples TRBV6-6 to TRBJ1-2; the match to TRBD1 covers 8 bases. J gave up 7 bases and V 5 bases, and 3 bases lay outside the gene matches. This CDR3 region has 12 residues. CDR1 is MNHNY, CDR2 SVGAGI, per germline (reference sequence). The CDR3 nucleotides read TGTGCCAGCAGTGTAACAGGGGGTGGCTACACCTTC. This sequence encodes CASSVTGGGYTF.

The chain recombines TRBV2 with TRBJ2-6; D gene unclear. V was cut by 3 bases and J by 0 bases, with 9 bases left in between. In germline, CDR1 is SNHLY, CDR2 FYNNEI. This CDR3 region has 16 residues. CDR3 amino acids: CASSDLARSGANVLTF. In DNA, the CDR3 is TGTGCCAGCAGTGATCTGGCCCGCTCTGGGGCCAACGTCCTGACTTTC.

The V gene is TRBV5-4, the J gene TRBJ1-2, with 9 bases lining up with TRBD1. CDR1 SGHNT and CDR2 YYREEE come from the germline V gene (reference sequence). CDR3 length equals 14 residues. V was clipped by 0 bases and J by 6 bases; unmatched bases: 3. The CDR3 DNA is TGTGCCAGCAGCTTGGACAGGGGGCCCAATGGCTACACCTTC. This gives the protein CASSLDRGPNGYTF.

The V gene is TRBV7-2, the J gene TRBJ2-3; 7 bases are shared with TRBD1. This CDR3 is 14 amino acids long. Losses at the gene ends were 5 bases for V and 2 bases for J; bases not matched to a gene: 4. The germline CDR1 and CDR2 sequences are SGHTA and FQGNSA. This chain's CDR3 is CASSKGQITDTQYF. The CDR3 region has the DNA TGTGCCAGCAGCAAGGGACAGATCACAGATACGCAGTATTTT.

The rearrangement links TRBV10-1 to TRBJ2-4; D might be TRBD2 (6 bases). Trimming stripped 9 bases from V and 0 bases from J, with 21 bases between. This CDR3 comprises 17 residues. Germline V lookup: CDR1 WNHNN, CDR2 SYGVQD (reference sequence). The CDR3 spells CARVHPRSGLAKNIQYF. The CDR3 coding sequence is TGCGCCAGAGTTCACCCCCGAAGCGGGTTAGCCAAAAACATTCAGTACTTC.

The rearrangement uses TRBV18 and TRBJ1-4; TRBD1 might be the D (6 bases). The germline gives CDR1 KGHSH, CDR2 LQKENI. Trimming cost V 3 bases and J 10 bases, with 15 bases left between them. The CDR3 is made up of 14 amino acids. In DNA form, the CDR3 reads TGTGCCAGCTCACCGAACAGGGACCCTGGAAAACTGTTTTTT. Its translation is CASSPNRDPGKLFF.

The chain has TRBV30 and TRBJ2-1; TRBD2 matches 13 bases. Germline CDR1 reads GTSNPN; CDR2 reads SVGIG (reference sequence). The J segment lost 10 bases and the V segment lost 5 bases, leaving 8 bases of the junction unmatched. The CDR3 sequence is 14 residues long. Written as DNA, the CDR3 is TGTGCCTGGGAGGGACTAGCGGGGCTTCAGGAGCAGTTCTTC. The encoded protein is CAWEGLAGLQEQFF.

V usage is TRBV6-5 and J usage is TRBJ2-5, with a possible D match to TRBD1 (7 bases). The better agreement between TRBJ2-7 and the DNA end casts doubt on the J call. Germline CDR1 MNHEY, CDR2 SVGAGI. The CDR3 has 13 residues. As DNA, the CDR3 is TGTGCCAGCAGTTACCAGGGGGGCTACGAGCAGTACTTC. It codes for CASSYQGGYEQYF.

The chain joins TRBV2 to TRBJ1-1; D possibly corresponds to TRBD1 (6 bases). The CDR3 totals 15 residues. Trimming left V 6 bases short and J 1 base short, with 15 bases between. Germline CDR1 and CDR2: SNHLY and FYNNEI. The CDR3 DNA reads TGTGCCAGCAGGGGGGAGGGGGGAACGAACACTGAAGCTTTCTTT. Its translation: CASRGEGGTNTEAFF.

The CDR3 DNA sequence: TGTGCCAGCAGCTCAGGTGGGAATGAGCAGTTCTTC. Encoded protein: CASSSGGNEQFF. The gene calls are TRBV7-3 and TRBJ2-1; D ambiguous. The CDR3 spans 12 residues. The germline CDR1 and CDR2 sequences are SGHTA and FQGTGA. The ends were cut back, 4 bases at V and 7 bases at J, with 8 bases in the middle.